Below are 32 T cell receptor beta chains sequenced from a single sample in a study of blood T cells in healthy people across ages. Alongside a J-beta primer mix, a sample-barcoded 5' primer served in a second PCR lasting roughly 7 to 12 cycles. TCRdb used MiXCR to reprocess the 5' RACE reads, holding one entry per CDR3 protein. The table shows approximately 1,100,000 distinct CDR3 sequences, with 45% occurring only once. The sample taken for sequencing was blood. The receptor set was obtained from a woman aged 60 to 75 in good health.

The J gene is TRBJ2-3, the V gene TRBV1; the table calls TRBD2, which could not be checked here. TRBV1 is tagged as a pseudogene. The CDR3 is 16 residues long. This chain's CDR3 is CTSSQDGEGGTDTQYF. CDR3 in DNA: TGCACCAGCAGCCAAGACGGGGAGGGGGGCACAGATACGCAGTATTTT.

This clonotype was found a few times. The V call is TRBV9, the J call TRBJ2-4, with D perhaps given as TRBD1 or TRBD2 (5 bases each). With the DNA end fitting TRBJ2-7 better, the J assignment may be wrong. Germline V CDR1 and CDR2: SGDLS, YYNGEE. This CDR3 comprises 14 residues. The CDR3 loop is CASSVNSEGSEQYF. The CDR3 DNA sequence: TGTGCCAGCAGCGTAAACAGCGAGGGGAGCGAGCAGTACTTC.

The V gene is TRBV3-1, the J gene TRBJ2-3, with TRBD2 as a possible D gene (5 bases). Trimming pared 1 base from V and 4 bases from J, leaving 12 bases between. Germline V lookup: CDR1 LGHDT, CDR2 YNNKEL (reference sequence). This CDR3 has 15 residues. The CDR3 protein is CASSQGPTNSDTQYF. Here the CDR3 DNA reads TGTGCCAGCAGCCAAGGCCCGACTAATTCAGATACGCAGTATTTT.

A word on this clonotype: A much larger clonotype is one base distant, so this may be a read error. This chain connects TRBV27 to TRBJ1-6; D not resolved. Germline loops: CDR1 MNHEY, CDR2 SMNVEV (reference sequence). V was clipped by 6 bases and J by 2 bases, with 8 bases between them. The CDR3 extends over 14 amino acids. The DNA for the CDR3 is TGTGCCAGCAGGCCATCAGCCTATAATTCACCCCTCCACTTT. It encodes CASRPSAYNSPLHF.

This clonotype was observed a few times. The chain recombines TRBV18 with TRBJ2-1; 7 bases line up with TRBD1. Germline CDR1 reads KGHSH; CDR2 reads LQKENI. The CDR3 totals 13 residues. Germline trimming cut 5 bases from V and 15 bases from J; bases unmatched to any gene: 13. As DNA, the CDR3 is TGTGCCAGCTCAGAAAAGACAGGGTCGAGGAGGTTCTTC. Its translation is CASSEKTGSRRFF.

The rearrangement links TRBV15 to TRBJ2-7; the match to TRBD1 covers 8 bases. The junction had 7 bases not matched to a gene; V was cut back by 8 bases and J by 1 base. Germline-derived CDR1 and CDR2 are LNHNV and YYDKDF (reference sequence). This CDR3 region has 14 residues. CDR3: CATGLGQVSYEQYF. CDR3 bases: TGTGCCACCGGGCTGGGACAGGTGTCCTACGAGCAGTACTTC.

This chain uses TRBV15 with TRBJ1-4; unclear D gene. The CDR3 runs to 16 residues. Germline values: CDR1 LNHNV, CDR2 YYDKDF (reference sequence). V lost 0 bases, J lost 0 bases, and 8 bases lay in between. DNA for the CDR3: TGTGCCACCAGCAGAGATCGAGCTGCAACTAATGAAAAACTGTTTTTT. This encodes CATSRDRAATNEKLFF.

This clonotype was seen more than once but under ten times. This chain uses TRBV10-3 with TRBJ2-4, with D unresolved. The germline gives CDR1 ENHRY, CDR2 SYGVKD. Trimming stripped 8 bases from V and 5 bases from J, with 10 bases between. The CDR3 runs to 12 residues. The chain's CDR3 is CAISGVENIQYF. The CDR3 nucleotides read TGTGCCATCTCCGGCGTGGAAAACATTCAGTACTTC.

This clonotype was counted a few times. The rearrangement links TRBV20-1 to TRBJ1-1; D call uncertain. Trimming removed 3 bases at V and 3 bases at J, with 14 bases between. CDR1 DFQATT and CDR2 SNEGSKA come from the germline V gene (reference sequence). This CDR3 has 14 amino acids. The chain's CDR3 is CSASREGDHTEAFF. CDR3 DNA sequence: TGCAGTGCTAGCCGGGAGGGTGATCACACTGAAGCTTTCTTT.

This chain uses TRBV20-1 with TRBJ1-2, with 11 bases aligning to TRBD1. Germline CDR1 is DFQATT and CDR2 is SNEGSKA (reference sequence). This CDR3 has 11 residues. Here the CDR3 DNA reads TGCAGCGGGACAGGGGGGGATGGCTACACCTTC. Amino acids: CSGTGGDGYTF.

The V gene is TRBV28, the J gene TRBJ2-7; weak D call: TRBD2 (5 bases). This CDR3 spans 14 amino acids. CDR1 and CDR2 (germline): MDHEN, SYDVKM. Trimming cost V 3 bases and J 6 bases, with 15 bases left between them. The CDR3 bases are TGTGCCAGCAGTTTGAGGACTCCCCGATCCGAGCAGTACTTC. Its translation is CASSLRTPRSEQYF.

The rearrangement joins TRBV7-9 to TRBJ2-2; 12 bases map to TRBD1. CDR1 and CDR2 from the germline V gene are SEHNR and FQNEAQ (reference sequence). Losses at the gene ends were 5 bases for V and 0 bases for J; bases not matched to a gene: 7. CDR3 length: 18 amino acids. The DNA of the CDR3 is TGTGCCAGCAGCAATCCGGGACAGGGGGCCGCGAACACCGGGGAGCTGTTTTTT. This encodes CASSNPGQGAANTGELFF.

This chain joins TRBV20-1 and TRBJ1-2, with 9 bases that match TRBD1. The CDR3 is 12 residues long. CDR1 is DFQATT and CDR2 is SNEGSKA in the germline V gene (reference sequence). The junction had 7 bases not matched to a gene; V was cut back by 1 base and J by 13 bases. The CDR3 coding sequence is TGCAGTGCTAGAGGGGACAGGGAGGGTACCACCTTC. Translating it yields CSARGDREGTTF.

The chain employs TRBV6-5 and TRBJ1-4; the D gene is possibly TRBD1 (6 bases). With 2 bases removed from V and 3 bases from J, the gap between germline ends came to 10 bases. The CDR3 loop spans 15 amino acids. CDR1 is MNHEY and CDR2 is SVGAGI in the germline V gene. The CDR3 loop is CASSYMGGPNEKLFF. CDR3 DNA: TGTGCCAGCAGTTACATGGGGGGCCCTAATGAAAAACTGTTTTTT.

As DNA, the CDR3 is TGCAGCGTTGACGGGACAGGGGGCGGCAGAGAGACCCAGTACTTC. It translates to CSVDGTGGGRETQYF. The J gene is TRBJ2-7, the V gene TRBV29-1; TRBD1 agrees at 12 bases. The J call may be mistaken, given a closer DNA end match to TRBJ2-5. The germline gives CDR1 SQVTM, CDR2 ANQGSEA. This CDR3 region has 15 residues.

About this clonotype itself: A read error may explain this, as a much larger clone is one base away. Here the CDR3 DNA reads TGTGCCAGCAGTTCGACAGCCTGCGAGCAGTACTTC. It is translated as CASSSTACEQYF. V usage is TRBV28 and J usage is TRBJ2-5; tentatively, D is TRBD1 (5 bases). The DNA end lines up better with TRBJ2-7; the J call may be wrong. Per the germline V gene, CDR1 is MDHEN and CDR2 is SYDVKM. The CDR3 contains 12 residues.

This clonotype was observed a few times. The chain carries TRBV7-2 and TRBJ1-6; unclear D gene. The V end was cut by 4 bases, the J end by 4 bases, with 11 bases between. The CDR3 has 15 residues. Looked up from germline, CDR1 is SGHTA and CDR2 is FQGNSA. The CDR3, as DNA: TGTGCCAGCAGCTCCTCAAGGGCGTATAATTCACCCCTCCACTTT. This translates into CASSSSRAYNSPLHF.

Turning to this clonotype: A read error may produce the germline difference seen at one junction end. The chain joins TRBV2 to TRBJ2-2, with a tentative D call TRBD1 (5 bases). Germline V CDR1 and CDR2: SNHLY, FYNNEI. The CDR3 has 13 residues. The CDR3 loop is CASDIAGTGELFF. CDR3 nucleotides: TGCGCCAGCGACATCGCAGGGACCGGGGAGCTGTTTTTT.

This clonotype was observed a few times. This rearrangement joins TRBV25-1 to TRBJ1-6; TRBD1 aligns across 9 bases. V trimming: 8 bases; J trimming: 5 bases; junction bases outside the gene matches: 4. The germline V gene has CDR1 MGHDK and CDR2 SYGVNS. The CDR3 loop spans 14 amino acids. The CDR3 sequence: CASQTGGNNSPLHF. Here the CDR3 DNA reads TGTGCCAGCCAGACAGGGGGTAATAATTCACCCCTCCACTTT.

The gene calls are TRBV4-1 and TRBJ2-1, with 13 positions matching TRBD2. Per the germline V gene, CDR1 is MGHRA and CDR2 is YSYEKL. The CDR3 totals 18 residues. V lost 3 bases to trimming and J lost 6 bases; unmatched junction nucleotides: 11. CDR3 sequence reads: CASSQLGLAGVSGNEQFF. DNA of the CDR3: TGCGCCAGCAGCCAGTTAGGACTAGCGGGAGTATCAGGCAATGAGCAGTTCTTC.

CDR3 DNA sequence: TGTGCCGCTGGGACAGACACCTACGAGCAGTACTTC. Protein product: CAAGTDTYEQYF. V gene TRBV27 combines with J gene TRBJ2-7; 7 bases align to TRBD1. The CDR3 loop spans 12 amino acids. Per germline, CDR1 MNHEY and CDR2 SMNVEV (reference sequence). The J segment lost 2 bases and the V segment lost 11 bases, leaving 6 bases of the junction unmatched.

The genes are TRBV4-1 and TRBJ2-3; D is possibly TRBD2 (6 bases). The germline gives CDR1 MGHRA, CDR2 YSYEKL. This CDR3 is 18 amino acids long. Trimming stripped 4 bases from V and 2 bases from J, with 22 bases between. The CDR3 nucleotides read TGCGCCAGCAGCCGGGAACGTACCGGGGCGGGGAACACAGATACGCAGTATTTT. It translates to CASSRERTGAGNTDTQYF.

In this sample, this clonotype turned up once. The chain combines TRBV15 with TRBJ2-6, with TRBD1 matching over 8 bases. With 8 bases clipped from V and 0 bases from J, the junction kept 6 bases outside the gene matches. The length of the CDR3 is 16 residues. CDR1 and CDR2 (germline): LNHNV, YYDKDF (reference sequence). As DNA, the CDR3 is TGTGCCACCTTCGACAGGGGAACCTCTGGGGCCAACGTCCTGACTTTC. Its translation is CATFDRGTSGANVLTF.

This clonotype has only a few counts. V is TRBV25-1 and J is TRBJ2-5, with 10 bases identical to TRBD1. After removal of 8 bases from V and 5 bases from J, the junction contained 5 bases not matched to a gene. The CDR3 is 13 residues long. Germline V CDR1 and CDR2: MGHDK, SYGVNS. The chain's CDR3 is CASGQGGSETQYF. CDR3 coding DNA: TGTGCCAGCGGACAGGGGGGGTCCGAGACCCAGTACTTC. Full variable domain (outside the CDR3, taken from reference TRBV25-1 and TRBJ2-5): EADIYQTPRYLVIGTGKKITLECSQTMGHDKMYWYQQDPGMELHLIHYSYGVNSTEKGDLSSESTVSRIRTEHFPLTLESARPSHTSQYLCASGQGGSETQYFGPGTRLLVL.

The J gene is TRBJ2-3, the V gene TRBV6-6; D may be TRBD2 (6 bases). CDR3 length: 15 residues. Trimming shortened V by 5 bases and J by 2 bases, and 14 bases separated the two germline ends. Germline V gives CDR1 MNHNY, CDR2 SVGAGI (reference sequence). The CDR3 DNA reads TGTGCCAGCAGTACCCGGGGCGGGACCACAGATACGCAGTATTTT. It is translated as CASSTRGGTTDTQYF.

This clonotype was found a few times. The V and J genes are TRBV29-1 and TRBJ2-5, with a possible D match to TRBD1 (5 bases). The CDR3 totals 14 residues. Trimming removed 7 bases from V and 0 bases from J, with 15 bases in between. The V gene's germline CDR1 is SQVTM and CDR2 ANQGSEA. The CDR3 here is CSARFSGYQETQYF. In DNA form, the CDR3 reads TGCAGCGCCCGGTTTTCAGGGTACCAAGAGACCCAGTACTTC.

This clonotype was counted only a few times. The chain combines TRBV6-5 with TRBJ2-1; a possible D gene is TRBD2 (5 bases). This CDR3 region has 14 residues. Germline CDR1 and CDR2: MNHEY and SVGAGI. Between the trimmed V and J ends, which lost 2 bases and 11 bases, there was a span of 16 bases. As DNA, the CDR3 is TGTGCCAGCAGTTACGACCCTAGAGGGCGGAAGCAGTTCTTC. It yields the protein CASSYDPRGRKQFF.

The CDR3 DNA sequence: TGTGCCAGCAGTGGATTACTGACCTACAATGAGCAGTTCTTC. This gives the protein CASSGLLTYNEQFF. The chain employs TRBV25-1 and TRBJ2-1; the D is unclear. The CDR3 spans 14 residues. V was cut by 4 bases and J by 2 bases, with 9 bases left in between. Germline CDR1 and CDR2: MGHDK and SYGVNS.

This clonotype was counted a single time. This chain joins TRBV28 and TRBJ2-5; D is undetermined. V was cut by 5 bases and J by 2 bases, with 15 bases left in between. CDR3 length: 15 residues. CDR1 is MDHEN, CDR2 SYDVKM, per germline. This CDR3 is CASSLTPQEQETQYF. Written as DNA, the CDR3 is TGTGCCAGCAGTCTTACACCGCAGGAACAAGAGACCCAGTACTTC.

The chain employs TRBV5-1 and TRBJ2-7, with D tentatively TRBD2 (6 bases). Trimming shortened V by 1 base and J by 0 bases, and 17 bases separated the two germline ends. Germline V gives CDR1 SGHRS, CDR2 YFSETQ. The CDR3 runs 17 residues. CDR3 amino acids: CASSLFSLDGSSYEQYF. For the CDR3, the DNA is TGCGCCAGCAGCTTGTTTTCTTTGGACGGGAGCTCCTACGAGCAGTACTTC.

This chain uses TRBV27 with TRBJ2-5; no clear D gene. The CDR3 totals 14 residues. Germline CDR1 reads MNHEY; CDR2 reads SMNVEV (reference sequence). Trimming left V 1 base short and J 2 bases short, with 8 bases between. The CDR3, as DNA: TGTGCCAGCAGTTTATTAGCCAGACAAGAGACCCAGTACTTC. Encoded protein: CASSLLARQETQYF.

The chain is built from TRBV3-1 and TRBJ1-2; possible D gene TRBD1, 6 bases. The CDR3 consists of 11 residues. Trimming cost V 2 bases and J 13 bases, with 11 bases left between them. The germline CDR1 and CDR2 sequences are LGHDT and YNNKEL (reference sequence). The CDR3, as DNA: TGTGCCAGCAGCCAAACCGGGACACCCACCTTC. Translating it yields CASSQTGTPTF.